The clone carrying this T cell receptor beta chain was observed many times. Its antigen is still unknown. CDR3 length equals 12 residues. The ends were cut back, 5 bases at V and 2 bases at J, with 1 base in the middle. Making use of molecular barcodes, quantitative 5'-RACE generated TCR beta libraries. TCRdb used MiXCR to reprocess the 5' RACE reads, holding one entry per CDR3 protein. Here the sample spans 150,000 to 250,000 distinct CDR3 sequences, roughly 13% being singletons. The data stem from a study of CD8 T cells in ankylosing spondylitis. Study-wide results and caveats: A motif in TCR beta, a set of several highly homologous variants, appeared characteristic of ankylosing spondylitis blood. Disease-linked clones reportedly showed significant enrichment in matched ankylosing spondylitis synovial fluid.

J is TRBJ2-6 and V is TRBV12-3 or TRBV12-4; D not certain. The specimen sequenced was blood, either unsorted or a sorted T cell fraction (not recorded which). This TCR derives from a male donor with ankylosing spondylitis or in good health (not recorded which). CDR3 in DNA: TGTGCCAGCAGTACTGGGGCCAACGTCCTGACTTTC. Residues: CASSTGANVLTF.